This TCR beta chain stems from a study of cytomegalovirus exposure and HLA in healthy donors. PCR employed 60 Vbeta and 13 Jbeta primers. As handled by the study authors: A later analysis counted 80 million or so unique TCR beta chains, around 11 million shared. Data came from immunoSEQ multiplex PCR; TCRdb stores just in-frame clones and leaves some out. The V and J calls and clone size are taken from that table; D and trimming were inferred from the DNA. The sample shows about 160,000 clones, 75% to 80% of them seen only once. The CDR3 extends over 17 amino acids. CDR1 is SGDLS and CDR2 is YYNGEE in the germline V gene. Trimming removed 0 bases at V and 5 bases at J, with 19 bases between.

The chain recombines TRBV9 with TRBJ2-3; D possibly corresponds to TRBD1 (7 bases). The sample was PBMCs. This sequence was found in a woman between 45 and 65 years old in good health and CMV-seropositive. CDR3 nucleotide sequence: TGTGCCAGCAGCGTAGAATCAGGGGGGAAGAGGGGAGATACGCAGTATTTT. Protein: CASSVESGGKRGDTQYF.